Below are 24 T cell receptor beta chains sequenced from a single sample in a study of metastatic and nonmetastatic thyroid tumors. Before thyroid surgery, none of the patients had received any treatment. With MiXCR, TCRdb reprocessed the PCR reads. The table lists under 35,000 clones, 25% to 35% of them singletons. Sequenced material: blood. The receptors shown here come from a female donor with papillary thyroid cancer or a benign thyroid nodule (not recorded which). Some clones in this sample may be carry-over from other donors' samples.

This clone is deemed medium-sized. This chain connects TRBV6-1 to TRBJ2-1, with 8 positions matching TRBD2. Germline V gives CDR1 MNHNS, CDR2 SASEGT. This CDR3 region has 16 residues. The trim removed 1 base at V and 4 bases at J, leaving 6 bases unmatched. The CDR3 coding sequence is TGTGCCAGCAGTGAAGATGAGCGGGAGTTTTACAATGAGCAGTTCTTC. Protein: CASSEDEREFYNEQFF.

This clone was seen many times. The chain couples TRBV5-4 to TRBJ2-7, with TRBD1 identical over 10 bases. Trimming removed 4 bases from V and 5 bases from J; junction bases left unmatched: 9. CDR1 is SGHNT and CDR2 is YYREEE in the germline V gene (reference sequence). The CDR3 has 15 residues. CDR3 DNA sequence: TGTGCCAGCAGCCGACCGGGACAGGGGAGAAACGAGCAGTACTTC. Protein: CASSRPGQGRNEQYF.

The chain uses TRBV6-1 and TRBJ2-1, with D unclear. Germline CDR1 MNHNS, CDR2 SASEGT. This CDR3 contains 13 residues. V lost 7 bases and J lost 4, with 11 bases in between. The CDR3 DNA is TGTGCCAGCAATGAGAAGGAGTACAATGAGCAGTTCTTC. Translated: CASNEKEYNEQFF.

A remark on this clone: At one end the junction does not follow the germline gene, possibly because of a read error. V gene TRBV4-3 combines with J gene TRBJ2-7; D is unresolved. Germline CDR1 is LGHNA and CDR2 is YSLEER. This CDR3 spans 15 amino acids. CDR3 sequence: CASSQDPDSSYEQNF. The CDR3, as DNA: TGCGCCAGCAGCCAAGATCCAGATAGCTCCTACGAGCAGAACTTC.

This clone occurred a few times. A much larger clone differs by one base, so this may be a read error. The genes are TRBV20-1 and TRBJ1-1; 8 bases match TRBD1. Per the germline V gene, CDR1 is DFQATT and CDR2 is SNEGSKA (reference sequence). The CDR3 runs to 19 residues. The CDR3 loop reads CSARGNGTGRIPMNTEASF. The CDR3 nucleotides read TGCAGTGCTAGAGGGAACGGGACAGGACGAATACCCATGAACACTGAAGCTTCCTTT.

This clone was observed many times. The V gene is TRBV10-2, the J gene TRBJ1-1; 7 bases line up with TRBD1. Germline V gives CDR1 WSHSY, CDR2 SAAADI. CDR3 length: 17 residues. V was pared by 6 bases and J by 0 bases, with 13 bases of the junction left unmatched. CDR3 in amino acids: CASRGVRTGGLNTEAFF. The CDR3 region has the DNA TGCGCCAGCAGGGGGGTCAGGACAGGAGGTTTGAACACTGAAGCTTTCTTT.

This clone has only a few counts. The chain employs TRBV28 and TRBJ1-6; 7 nucleotides agree with TRBD1. CDR1 MDHEN and CDR2 SYDVKM come from the germline V gene. Trimming cost V 5 bases and J 9 bases; bases outside gene matches: 16. This CDR3 has 17 residues. CDR3 sequence: CASSPLGRTGGSSPLHF. The CDR3 DNA follows: TGTGCCAGCAGTCCATTAGGCCGGACAGGCGGGAGTTCACCCCTCCACTTT.

The chain combines TRBV30 with TRBJ2-7; weak D call: TRBD1 (6 bases). This CDR3 region has 13 residues. V was pared by 4 bases and J by 7 bases, with 17 bases between. Germline CDR1 and CDR2: GTSNPN and SVGIG (reference sequence). The CDR3 bases are TGTGCCTGGACGTGGACAGACAGATGGGAGCAGTACTTC. Amino acid sequence: CAWTWTDRWEQYF.

This clone was detected many times. The chain recombines TRBV4-1 with TRBJ2-2; 7 bases map to TRBD1. The CDR3 runs to 17 residues. The germline V gene has CDR1 MGHRA and CDR2 YSYEKL. V lost 0 bases and J lost 9; bases outside the gene matches: 13. CDR3 residues: CASSQDREGAGGRELFF. In nucleotides, the CDR3 is TGCGCCAGCAGCCAAGATCGGGAAGGGGCAGGGGGTAGGGAGCTGTTTTTT.

This clone was seen ten or more times. This chain connects TRBV10-3 to TRBJ1-5; TRBD1 is a possible D gene (5 bases). CDR1 ENHRY and CDR2 SYGVKD come from the germline V gene. V was cut by 6 bases and J by 2 bases, with 14 bases left in between. The CDR3 contains 15 residues. The CDR3 nucleotides are TGTGCCATCAGGGGAGACAGTGAGGGCAATCAGCCCCAGCATTTT. Translation: CAIRGDSEGNQPQHF.

This clone was recorded once. A read error may account for a junction end that differs from germline. The genes are TRBV5-1 and TRBJ2-1; TRBD2 might be the D (6 bases). The CDR3 has 15 amino acids. Germline V gene sequence: CDR1 SGHRS, CDR2 YFSETQ. In nucleotides, the CDR3 is TGCGCCAGCATCTTGTACGGGAGCTCCTACAATGAGCAGTTCTTC. Amino acid sequence: CASILYGSSYNEQFF.

This clone has a count of ten or more. The V call is TRBV6-1, the J call TRBJ1-2; 7 nucleotides match TRBD1. This CDR3 spans 13 amino acids. Trimming took 5 bases from V and 8 from J; bases not matched to a gene: 8. The germline CDR1 and CDR2 sequences are MNHNS and SASEGT. DNA for the CDR3: TGTGCCAGCAGTTGGGACAGCCGCCTGGGCTACACCTTC. It translates to CASSWDSRLGYTF.

This clone showed up just a few times. The rearrangement uses TRBV11-2 and TRBJ2-7; 8 positions match TRBD1. Germline lookup yields CDR1 SGHAT and CDR2 FQNNGV. Trimming at V came to 4 bases and at J to 6 bases, leaving 14 bases not matched to a gene. The length of the CDR3 is 16 residues. For the CDR3, the DNA is TGTGCCAGCAGCTACTCACCCGGACAGGGACGGTCCGAGCAGTACTTC. Translation: CASSYSPGQGRSEQYF.

This clone was counted ten times or more. The genes are TRBV4-1 and TRBJ2-1; 12 bases are a match to TRBD2. Germline V gives CDR1 MGHRA, CDR2 YSYEKL. Trimming at V came to 4 bases and at J to 8 bases, leaving 15 bases not matched to a gene. The CDR3 has 18 amino acids. The CDR3 loop is CASSLHGLAGPGGYEQFF. The CDR3 coding sequence is TGCGCCAGCAGCCTCCATGGACTAGCGGGACCCGGGGGGTATGAGCAGTTCTTC.

Relative to its sample, this clone is medium-sized (0.01 to 0.1%). CDR3 in DNA: TGTGCCAGCAGCCAAGATCTAAACTCTGGAAACACCATATATTTT. Amino acid sequence: CASSQDLNSGNTIYF. The genes are TRBV4-2 and TRBJ1-3, with D hard to call. The V end was cut by 0 bases, the J end by 0 bases, with 6 bases between. This CDR3 spans 15 amino acids. The germline CDR1 and CDR2 sequences are LGHNA and YNFKEQ.

Concerning this clone itself: Possible read error: a much larger clone is one base away. The chain is built from TRBV7-2 and TRBJ2-3, with unresolved D. The germline V and J ends were trimmed by 7 bases and 2 bases, with 4 bases remaining between them. The CDR3 consists of 11 residues. Germline loops: CDR1 SGHTA, CDR2 FQGNSA. In DNA, the CDR3 is TGTGCCAGCATCTTCACAGATACGCAGTATTTT. Its translation is CASIFTDTQYF.

This clone was seen repeatedly, ten times or more. Other DNA sequences in the sample encode the same CDR3. The chain carries TRBV19 and TRBJ2-7, with TRBD2 as a possible D gene (7 bases). The CDR3 loop spans 17 amino acids. V lost 1 base and J lost 3, with 19 bases in between. Germline loops: CDR1 LNHDA, CDR2 SQIVND (reference sequence). The CDR3 nucleotides read TGTGCCAGTAGTATAGTAGGTGTCGGGGGGCTAGGCTACGAGCAGTACTTC. This sequence encodes CASSIVGVGGLGYEQYF. Drawing the rest from reference TRBV19 and TRBJ2-7, the complete variable domain is DGGITQSPKYLFRKEGQNVTLSCEQNLNHDAMYWYRQDPGQGLRLIYYSQIVNDFQKGDIAEGYSVSREKKESFPLTVTSAQKNPTAFYLCASSIVGVGGLGYEQYFGPGTRLTVT.

This clone was picked up a small number of times. The chain combines TRBV6-1 with TRBJ1-5; D call uncertain. This CDR3 is 15 amino acids long. The germline CDR1 and CDR2 sequences are MNHNS and SASEGT. Trimming stripped 6 bases from V and 6 bases from J, with 18 bases between. The CDR3 protein is CASRPDTVCSQPQHF. CDR3 coding DNA: TGTGCCAGCAGGCCCGACACAGTGTGCAGTCAGCCCCAGCATTTT.

In this sample, this clone turned up a few times. The chain combines TRBV6-2 or TRBV6-3 with TRBJ1-2, with 8 nucleotides matching TRBD1. Germline values: CDR1 MNHEY, CDR2 SVGEGT. The CDR3 is 15 amino acids. J was trimmed by 8 bases and V by 0 bases; bases with no gene match: 8. CDR3 sequence: CASSYSIRQGNGYTF. The DNA of the CDR3 is TGTGCCAGCAGTTACTCGATCAGACAGGGGAACGGCTACACCTTC.

The V call is TRBV11-2, the J call TRBJ2-7; D gene ambiguous. There are 14 residues in the CDR3. Germline-derived CDR1 and CDR2 are SGHAT and FQNNGV. V lost 5 bases, J lost 3 bases, and 14 bases lay in between. The DNA of the CDR3 is TGTGCCAGCAGCCCGAGGTGGTCAGACTACGAGCAGTACTTC. It codes for CASSPRWSDYEQYF.

This clone was recorded many times. V gene TRBV20-1 combines with J gene TRBJ1-4, with no clear D. CDR1 and CDR2 (germline): DFQATT, SNEGSKA (reference sequence). V was pared by 5 bases and J by 2 bases, with 15 bases between. The CDR3 covers 15 residues. CDR3 nucleotide sequence: TGCAGTGCTCCCCCGCCTGGGAATACTAATGAAAAACTGTTTTTT. Its protein is CSAPPPGNTNEKLFF.

There are many counts of this clone. The rearrangement uses TRBV6-1 and TRBJ1-1, with 7 bases aligning to TRBD1. The CDR3 runs 13 residues. Germline lookup yields CDR1 MNHNS and CDR2 SASEGT. Germline trimming cut 0 bases from V and 11 bases from J; bases unmatched to any gene: 6. CDR3 sequence reads: CASSEANDRVAFF. For the CDR3, the DNA is TGTGCCAGCAGTGAAGCCAATGACAGGGTTGCTTTCTTT.

This clone was found many times. This chain links TRBV6-1 with TRBJ1-1; the D gene is possibly TRBD1 (5 bases). V lost 5 bases and J 8 bases, leaving 12 bases between the germline ends. The CDR3 runs 12 residues. Germline CDR1 MNHNS, CDR2 SASEGT. The CDR3 sequence is CASSSMWGEAFF. The CDR3 region has the DNA TGTGCCAGCAGTTCTATGTGGGGCGAAGCTTTCTTT.

This chain links TRBV5-6 with TRBJ2-7, with TRBD2 as a possible D gene (6 bases). V lost 3 bases and J 4 bases, leaving 17 bases between the germline ends. The CDR3 runs to 15 residues. Germline V lookup: CDR1 SGHDT, CDR2 YYEEEE. The chain's CDR3 is CASSSSTGGLYEQYF. The DNA for the CDR3 is TGTGCCAGCAGCTCTTCAACTGGAGGGCTGTACGAGCAGTACTTC. The full variable domain, with the rest looked up from reference TRBV5-6 and TRBJ2-7, is DAGVTQSPTHLIKTRGQQVTLRCSPKSGHDTVSWYQQALGQGPQFIFQYYEEEERQRGNFPDRFSGHQFPNYSSELNVNALLLGDSALYLCASSSSTGGLYEQYFGPGTRLTVT.